A selection of T cell receptor beta chains follows, all from one sample in a study of Ad26.COV2.S vaccination and SARS-CoV-2 variants. Using immunoSEQ multiplex PCR, the repertoire was profiled, and TCRdb retains in-frame clones only, with some absent. In the table there are over 300,000 clones, about four fifths of which are singletons. The specimen comprised peripheral blood, sampled in a trial of Ad26.COV2.S vaccine versus placebo. These receptors came from a person between 18 and 60 years old who received the Ad26.COV2.S COVID-19 vaccine or a placebo. CDR3s include the opening cysteine and the closing phenylalanine or tryptophan. Each record gives: J gene, D gene, V gene, clone size, CDR3 protein, CDR3 DNA. The D gene is left open where the match is weak. Rows may omit the clone size; those that give it use once, few, many or a size class.

TRBJ1-2 . TRBV11-3 . CASSGVGRRGAYGYTF TGTGCCAGCAGCGGTGTGGGCCGGCGAGGGGCCTATGGCTACACCTTC
TRBJ1-2 . TRBV5-1 . CASSFGQRRYGYTF TGCGCCAGCAGCTTTGGACAGCGACGGTATGGCTACACCTTC
TRBJ2-1 TRBD1 TRBV7-9 . CASSLAGAGQGNEQFF TGTGCCAGCAGCTTAGCGGGGGCGGGACAGGGAAATGAGCAGTTCTTC
TRBJ1-2 . TRBV7-2 . CASSLNHANYGYTF TGTGCCAGCAGCTTAAATCACGCTAACTATGGCTACACCTTC
TRBJ1-2 TRBD1 TRBV6-5 . CASNPPGTEGGYTF TGTGCCAGCAATCCCCCCGGGACAGAAGGGGGCTACACCTTC
TRBJ2-5 TRBD1 TRBV5-6 . CASSLVTGGLGVKTQYF TGTGCCAGCAGCTTGGTTACAGGGGGCTTGGGTGTTAAGACCCAGTACTTC
TRBJ2-7 . TRBV9 . CASSVERGATYEQYF TGTGCCAGCAGCGTAGAAAGAGGAGCGACCTACGAGCAGTACTTC
TRBJ1-2 TRBD1 TRBV12-3/TRBV12-4 . CASRRQGVDGYTF TGTGCCAGCAGAAGACAGGGGGTAGATGGCTACACCTTC
TRBJ2-7 . TRBV27 . CASSLRGGGPYEQYF TGTGCCAGCAGTTTACGAGGCGGGGGCCCATACGAGCAGTACTTC
TRBJ2-7 . TRBV19 . CASSIDAAYEQYF TGTGCCAGTAGTATAGATGCAGCGTACGAGCAGTACTTC
TRBJ2-3 TRBD2 TRBV6-2/TRBV6-3 . CASSYQAGGAFYGYF TGTGCCAGCAGTTACCAGGCGGGGGGAGCCTTCTATGGGTATTTT
TRBJ2-1 . TRBV12-3/TRBV12-4 . CASRSRLIQFF TGTGCCAGCCGGTCCCGCCTAATTCAGTTCTTC
TRBJ2-7 TRBD2 TRBV5-4 . CASSTGTSMPSYEQYF TGTGCCAGCAGCACCGGGACTAGCATGCCCTCCTACGAGCAGTACTTC
TRBJ1-2 . TRBV28 . CASRPTGTLYGYTF TGTGCCAGCAGGCCGACCGGGACCCTCTATGGCTACACCTTC
TRBJ2-4 . TRBV11-3 . CASSGWTPGKNIQYF TGTGCCAGCAGCGGCTGGACACCCGGCAAAAACATTCAGTACTTC
TRBJ2-5 . TRBV10-3 . CATDRGQQETQYF TGTGCCACCGATCGAGGCCAGCAAGAGACCCAGTACTTC
TRBJ2-2 TRBD2 TRBV9 . CASSPRTSGGTGELFF TGTGCCAGCAGCCCCAGGACTAGCGGAGGGACCGGGGAGCTGTTTTTT
TRBJ1-1 . TRBV15 . CATSRDYGTTEAFF TGTGCCACCAGCAGAGATTACGGGACAACTGAAGCTTTCTTT
TRBJ1-1 . TRBV29-1 once CSVEMGIEAFF TGCAGCGTTGAAATGGGGATTGAAGCTTTCTTT
TRBJ2-5 . TRBV7-2 . CASSLMGGTNQETQYF TGTGCCAGCAGCTTAATGGGCGGGACAAACCAAGAGACCCAGTACTTC
TRBJ2-7 . TRBV21-1 . CASSQRWGAYEQYF TGTGCCAGCAGCCAAAGGTGGGGGGCCTACGAGCAGTACTTC
TRBJ2-1 . TRBV24-1 . CATSADWEQFF TGTGCCACCAGTGCGGACTGGGAGCAGTTCTTC
TRBJ1-1 . TRBV4-1 . CASSQVGTLNTEAFF TGCGCCAGCAGCCAAGTTGGGACCTTGAACACTGAAGCTTTCTTT
TRBJ2-1 TRBD1 TRBV5-5 . CASSFGDRGINDEQFF TGTGCCAGCAGCTTTGGGGACAGGGGAATAAACGATGAGCAGTTCTTC
TRBJ1-1 . TRBV7-3 once CASSPSGWDTEAFF TGTGCCAGCAGCCCCTCGGGCTGGGACACTGAAGCTTTCTTT
TRBJ1-2 . TRBV21-1 . CASSKKGLVFGVGSYGYTF .
TRBJ2-7 . TRBV27 . CASAGRRKALNPYEQYF TGTGCCAGCGCCGGTCGCCGTAAGGCCTTGAACCCATACGAGCAGTACTTC
TRBJ2-5 TRBD2 TRBV27 . CASSQLAGGETQYF TGTGCCAGCAGCCAACTAGCGGGGGGGGAGACCCAGTACTTC
TRBJ2-3 TRBD2 TRBV2 . CASSLRRLAEGTDTQYF TGTGCCAGCAGTCTTAGAAGACTAGCGGAGGGGACAGATACGCAGTATTTT
TRBJ1-5 TRBD1 TRBV27 . CASSFSGTGGDQPQHF TGTGCCAGCAGTTTTTCCGGGACAGGGGGCGATCAGCCCCAGCATTTT
TRBJ1-2 TRBD1 TRBV5-1 . CASSGTGVDGYTF TGCGCCAGCAGCGGGACAGGGGTTGATGGCTACACCTTC
TRBJ2-7 . TRBV11-3 . CASSVSGPPRYEQYF TGTGCCAGCAGCGTATCAGGGCCCCCAAGGTACGAGCAGTACTTC
TRBJ1-2 . TRBV5-1 . CASSPQPEYGYTF TGCGCCAGCAGCCCCCAGCCGGAATATGGCTACACCTTC
TRBJ1-6 . TRBV19 . CASSIDPGLYNSPLHF TGTGCCAGTAGTATAGATCCAGGACTGTATAATTCACCCCTCCACTTT
TRBJ2-3 TRBD1 TRBV19 . CASSPHRGSTDTQYF TGTGCCAGTAGTCCGCACAGGGGTAGCACAGATACGCAGTATTTT